This T cell receptor (beta chain) is from a study of T cells after yellow fever vaccination. As regards this clonotype: What it recognizes is unknown.

The study's findings and limits: Though weaker, the secondary response peaked faster, on day 5 versus 15. Across the CD4 and CD8 compartments, a small share of clonotypes was present in both. Contamination by abundant bulk-population clonotypes could be present in FACS-sorted repertoires.

As TCR cDNA was made by 5'RACE template switching, a universal primer site and UMIs were added. Via MiXCR, TCRdb re-called the 5' RACE reads, giving one row per CDR3 protein. The sample shows under 250,000 distinct CDR3 sequences, 6.9% of them seen only once. Trimming at V came to 12 bases and at J to 9 bases, leaving 13 bases not matched to a gene. The CDR3 has 13 amino acids. Germline CDR1 KGHDR, CDR2 SFDVKD. The origin of this receptor is a man aged 30-40 years who received the YFV17D yellow fever vaccine. This sample comprised CD4+ T cells sorted from PBMCs, obtained 15 days after the yellow fever booster vaccination. The chain combines TRBV24-1 with TRBJ1-3, with 7 bases fitting TRBD1. CDR3 protein: CAPFSGTAGTIYF. CDR3 coding DNA: TGTGCCCCATTCTCCGGGACAGCGGGCACCATATATTTT.